The T cell receptor (beta chain) under discussion was sequenced for a study of human T cells and chemical hapten exposure. Looking at the study overall: Patients were given diphenylcyclopropenone on the scalp weekly across the approximately 24-week study.

TCRdb ran MiXCR on the RACE reads and lists one entry per CDR3 protein. Of about 82,000 distinct CDR3 sequences detected, around 13% appear once; the ten largest clones hold approximately 5.2%. Study-wide results and limits: Among expanded TCRs, significantly more large CDR3 similarity clusters formed than among controls.

Concerning this clonotype itself: Its antigen remains unidentified.

As to time point: patch test 3, about 24 weeks after DPC sensitization. As to treatment: therapeutic diphenylcyclopropenone sensitization with weekly scalp DPC. Ahead of applying each patch test, blood was sampled. Sequences were derived from whole blood, sampled in connection with sensitization to the hapten diphenylcyclopropenone (DPC). The sequence was collected from a woman aged 45-59 years with alopecia areata. Some clones in this sample may be carry-over from other donors' samples.

DNA of the CDR3: TGCAGCGTTGAAGGGGGGGCGGAATACGAGCAGTACTTC. Encoded protein: CSVEGGAEYEQYF. V gene TRBV29-1 combines with J gene TRBJ2-7; either TRBD1 or TRBD2 may fit D (6 bases each). V was cut by 1 base and J by 4 bases, with 11 bases left in between. CDR1 and CDR2 from the germline V gene are SQVTM and ANQGSEA. This CDR3 has 13 residues.